The present T cell receptor beta chain was sequenced within a study of T cells in Graves' hyperthyroidism and ophthalmopathy. Amplification yielded TCR beta CDR3 regions, with RNA transcripts as the source. Primed by the HTBI set, a first-round RT-PCR was run on the TCR CDR3. TCRdb re-derived calls from the multiplex PCR reads in MiXCR, one entry per CDR3 protein. The sample consists of more than 600,000 distinct CDR3 sequences, around 17% of them appearing once. The germline gives CDR1 KGHSH, CDR2 LQKENI. With 8 bases removed from V and 1 base from J, the gap between germline ends came to 15 bases. CDR3 size: 14 residues.

The rearrangement links TRBV18 to TRBJ2-7; unclear D gene. The sequenced sample was blood. The sequence derives from a man younger than 30 with Graves' hyperthyroidism. CDR3 bases: TGTGCCAGCAGCCCCCGAGGAAATTCCTACGAGCAGTACTTC. Translated: CASSPRGNSYEQYF.